This TCR beta chain comes out of a study of blood T cell repertoires in COVID-19. Study-level background: PBMCs, B-cell-depleted T cells, or T cells provided the cDNA or gDNA that made up the material.

Authors' methods: Quantification of nucleated cells was approximated via reference gene primer amplification. Clones were sequenced by immunoSEQ multiplex PCR, and TCRdb holds only the in-frame ones, with some missing. D and trimming come from the DNA, and the V and J calls and clone size come from that table. The sample lists 300,000 to 400,000 clones, less than 85% occurring once. Donors were grouped by their self-reported clinical history. Sequencing input: PBMCs or T cells enriched from blood (not recorded which). The receptor was isolated from a woman aged 30 to 39 who had been exposed to COVID-19.

As DNA, the CDR3 is TGCGCCAGCAGTCAATCGGCCAAGCCCGGGGGAAAGACCCAGTACTTC. Protein sequence: CASSQSAKPGGKTQYF. This chain links TRBV23-1 with TRBJ2-5, with D tentatively TRBD2 (6 bases). TRBV23-1 is treated as an ORF (open reading frame) with a function not yet certain. Trimming stripped 0 bases from V and 6 bases from J, with 17 bases between. This CDR3 comprises 16 residues.